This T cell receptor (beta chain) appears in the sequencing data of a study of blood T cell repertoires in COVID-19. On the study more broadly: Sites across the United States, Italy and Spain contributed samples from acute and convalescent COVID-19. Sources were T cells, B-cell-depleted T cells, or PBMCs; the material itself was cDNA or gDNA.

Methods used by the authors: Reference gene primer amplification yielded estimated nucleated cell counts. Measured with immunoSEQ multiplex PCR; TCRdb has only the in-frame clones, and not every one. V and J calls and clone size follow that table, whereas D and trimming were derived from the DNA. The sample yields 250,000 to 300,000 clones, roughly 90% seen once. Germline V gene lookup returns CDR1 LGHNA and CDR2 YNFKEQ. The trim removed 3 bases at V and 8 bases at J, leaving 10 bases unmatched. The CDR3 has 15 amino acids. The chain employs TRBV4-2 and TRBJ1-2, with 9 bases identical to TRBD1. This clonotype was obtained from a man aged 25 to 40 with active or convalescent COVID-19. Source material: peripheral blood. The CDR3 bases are TGTGCCAGCAGCCAGCTGGGACAGGGAGTGGAGGGCTACACCTTC. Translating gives CASSQLGQGVEGYTF.